The sequence of this T cell receptor beta chain was determined in a study of blood T cell repertoires in COVID-19. About the study: Acute and convalescent COVID-19 samples came from the United States, Italy and Spain. In each case, the material was cDNA or gDNA derived from T cells, B-cell-depleted T cells, or PBMCs.

The authors' processing: Nucleated cell counts were estimated from reference gene primer amplification. Profiling relied on immunoSEQ multiplex PCR, and the TCRdb table lists in-frame clones only, not all of them. V and J calls and clone size are those listed in that table; D and trimming were worked out from the DNA. The table lists some 140,000 clones, 78% of them singletons, with roughly 11% in the top ten. The germline CDR1 and CDR2 sequences are GTSNPN and SVGIG (reference sequence). The CDR3 is made up of 19 amino acids. Trimming took 2 bases from V and 0 from J; bases not matched to a gene: 15.

The TCR sequence derives from a man aged 55-75 years who had recovered from COVID-19. V and J are TRBV30 and TRBJ2-4; 8 bases map to TRBD1. The specimen sequenced was peripheral blood. Here the CDR3 reads CAWSPPGQASFLAKNIQYF. The CDR3 DNA is TGTGCCTGGAGTCCCCCGGGACAGGCGAGCTTTCTAGCCAAAAACATTCAGTACTTC.